These 32 T cell receptor beta chains were sequenced from one sample in a study of CD8 T cells in ankylosing spondylitis. Using its own MiXCR run on the 5' RACE reads, TCRdb lists one record per CDR3 protein. The sample has 350,000 to 450,000 distinct CDR3 sequences, 20% to 25% seen once. The specimen was blood, either unsorted or a sorted T cell fraction (not recorded which). The receptor source for this set is a male donor with ankylosing spondylitis or in good health (not recorded which).

The V gene is TRBV18, the J gene TRBJ2-7, with D unclear. The CDR3 sequence is 13 residues long. V was pared by 6 bases and J by 6 bases, with 15 bases between. Germline V gives CDR1 KGHSH, CDR2 LQKENI. CDR3 sequence reads: CASSRAMGSEQYF. The CDR3 DNA follows: TGTGCCAGCTCCCGGGCGATGGGCTCCGAGCAGTACTTC.

The J gene is TRBJ2-1, the V gene TRBV7-9; 9 nucleotides agree with TRBD1. Germline CDR1 SEHNR, CDR2 FQNEAQ (reference sequence). V lost 5 bases, J lost 4 bases, and 9 bases stayed unmatched. The CDR3 extends over 16 amino acids. CDR3 in amino acids: CASSHTPGQGYNEQFF. Here the CDR3 DNA reads TGTGCCAGCAGCCACACACCGGGACAGGGATACAATGAGCAGTTCTTC.

This clonotype was observed a few times. The rearrangement uses TRBV5-1 and TRBJ2-1, with D possibly TRBD2 on 5 matching bases. The germline V and J ends were trimmed by 1 base and 3 bases, with 11 bases remaining between them. Germline CDR1 reads SGHRS; CDR2 reads YFSETQ. This CDR3 is built from 15 residues. CDR3 region: CASSLYSGHYNEQFF. For the CDR3, the DNA is TGCGCCAGCAGCTTGTACAGCGGCCACTACAATGAGCAGTTCTTC.

In regard to this clonotype: The junction and the germline gene differ at one end; a read error may be behind it. This chain links TRBV5-5 with TRBJ2-7; unclear D gene. This CDR3 region has 11 residues. Germline-derived CDR1 and CDR2 are SGHKS and YYEKEE (reference sequence). The CDR3 is CASILTREQYF. The CDR3 bases are TGTGCCAGCATCTTGACGAGGGAGCAGTACTTC.

V and J are TRBV3-1 and TRBJ2-7, with D possibly matching TRBD1 (6 bases). V lost 8 bases and J 2 bases, leaving 13 bases between the germline ends. The germline V gene encodes CDR1 LGHDT and CDR2 YNNKEL (reference sequence). The CDR3 contains 13 residues. CDR3: CASQGLAPYEQYF. In DNA form, the CDR3 reads TGTGCCAGCCAGGGGCTAGCCCCCTACGAGCAGTACTTC.

This clonotype was seen more than once but under ten times. J is TRBJ2-1 and V is TRBV12-3 or TRBV12-4; D unclear. Trimming cost V 6 bases and J 4 bases, with 10 bases left between them. This CDR3 is 13 amino acids long. Here the CDR3 DNA reads TGTGCCAGCAGCGTGACACCGTACAATGAGCAGTTCTTC. It encodes CASSVTPYNEQFF.

This clonotype has a handful of counts. The rearrangement joins TRBV4-2 to TRBJ2-7, with D hard to call. The CDR3 contains 13 residues. Trimming removed 0 bases from V and 12 bases from J, with 15 bases in between. Germline V CDR1 and CDR2: LGHNA, YNFKEQ. This CDR3 is CASSQDDFAWVYF. Written as DNA, the CDR3 is TGTGCCAGCAGCCAAGACGACTTTGCCTGGGTGTACTTC.

This clonotype showed up just a few times. The chain is built from TRBV7-8 and TRBJ1-2, with no clear D. The CDR3 contains 17 residues. Trimming shortened V by 1 base and J by 0 bases, and 15 bases separated the two germline ends. CDR1 and CDR2 (germline): SGHVS, FQNEAQ. The CDR3 loop is CASSLGSRGSSNYGYTF. The CDR3 nucleotides read TGTGCCAGCAGCTTAGGGAGCCGAGGCAGCTCTAACTATGGCTACACCTTC.

The chain links TRBV10-3 to TRBJ2-3, with 9 bases that match TRBD2. The trim removed 0 bases at V and 4 bases at J, leaving 5 bases unmatched. The CDR3 contains 16 residues. Germline CDR1 ENHRY, CDR2 SYGVKD. The CDR3 nucleotides are TGTGCCATCAGTGAGTCCGCGGGAGGGGGCCCAGATACGCAGTATTTT. This translates into CAISESAGGGPDTQYF.

This chain links TRBV20-1 with TRBJ2-7; TRBD1 agrees at 7 bases. The V segment lost 2 bases and the J segment 2 bases; nucleotides outside the gene matches: 9. The CDR3 has 15 residues. The germline V gene has CDR1 DFQATT and CDR2 SNEGSKA (reference sequence). The CDR3 DNA sequence: TGCAGTGCTAGAAACCCCCTGACAGGGACCTACGAGCAGTACTTC. Residues: CSARNPLTGTYEQYF.

This clonotype was seen only once. The genes are TRBV7-9 and TRBJ2-5; D ambiguous. The CDR3 consists of 13 residues. Per the germline V gene, CDR1 is SEHNR and CDR2 is FQNEAQ (reference sequence). Trimming left V 4 bases short and J 0 bases short, with 6 bases between. The CDR3 bases are TGTGCCAGCAGCTGGGGTTACCAAGAGACCCAGTACTTC. Its translation: CASSWGYQETQYF. The whole variable domain, filled in from reference TRBV7-9 and TRBJ2-5, reads DTGVSQNPRHKITKRGQNVTFRCDPISEHNRLYWYRQTLGQGPEFLTYFQNEAQLEKSRLLSDRFSAERPKGSFSTLEIQRTEQGDSAMYLCASSWGYQETQYFGPGTRLLVL.

This clonotype was observed at least ten times. This chain joins TRBV4-2 and TRBJ2-7, with unresolved D. This CDR3 spans 12 amino acids. V was pared by 1 base and J by 5 bases, with 6 bases between. Germline V gene data show CDR1 as LGHNA and CDR2 as YNFKEQ. CDR3 DNA sequence: TGTGCCAGCAGCCAAGGGGGTGACGAGCAGTACTTC. Protein sequence: CASSQGGDEQYF.

The chain links TRBV4-2 to TRBJ2-2; 7 nucleotides agree with TRBD1. CDR1 LGHNA and CDR2 YNFKEQ come from the germline V gene. V was clipped by 7 bases and J by 6 bases; unmatched bases: 5. The CDR3 is 13 amino acids. CDR3 amino acids: CASKDRAAGELFF. CDR3 coding DNA: TGTGCCAGCAAAGACAGGGCGGCCGGGGAGCTGTTTTTT.

The chain is built from TRBV19 and TRBJ2-7, with D maybe TRBD1 (5 bases). Germline lookup yields CDR1 LNHDA and CDR2 SQIVND (reference sequence). The length of the CDR3 is 18 residues. Trimming stripped 2 bases from V and 2 bases from J, with 22 bases between. The chain's CDR3 is CASSIRGSSRHFTYEQYF. The CDR3 region has the DNA TGTGCCAGTAGTATAAGGGGCAGCTCCCGACACTTTACCTACGAGCAGTACTTC.

The V gene is TRBV2, the J gene TRBJ2-7; D perhaps matches TRBD1 (6 bases). Germline V gives CDR1 SNHLY, CDR2 FYNNEI. V shed 9 bases and J shed 0 bases, with 27 bases lying between them. This CDR3 region has 18 residues. CDR3 in DNA: TGTGCCAGTATCGGCCTGGACAGATCCTCCGAAAGCTCCTACGAGCAGTACTTC. Protein: CASIGLDRSSESSYEQYF.

Details on this clonotype: The junction and the germline gene differ at one end; a read error may be behind it. This chain links TRBV12-3 or TRBV12-4 with TRBJ1-2; D gene unclear. The CDR3 is 10 residues long. The CDR3 protein is CASSLIRGDF. CDR3 nucleotide sequence: TGTGCCAGCAGTTTGATCCGGGGTGACTTC.

V gene TRBV4-1 combines with J gene TRBJ1-1, with D possibly being TRBD1 (5 bases). Trimming left V 1 base short and J 2 bases short, with 14 bases between. This CDR3 is 16 amino acids long. Germline values: CDR1 MGHRA, CDR2 YSYEKL. The CDR3 bases are TGCGCCAGCAGCCAAGGGCCGGGGGGAACTAACACTGAAGCTTTCTTT. This translates into CASSQGPGGTNTEAFF.

This clonotype was detected only a few times. The chain couples TRBV29-1 to TRBJ2-5; 10 bases agree with TRBD1. The CDR3 has 18 amino acids. With 2 bases clipped from V and 2 bases from J, the junction kept 14 bases outside the gene matches. Per the germline V gene, CDR1 is SQVTM and CDR2 is ANQGSEA. Here the CDR3 reads CSVEYWTRTGGDQETQYF. As DNA, the CDR3 is TGCAGCGTTGAATACTGGACTCGGACAGGGGGTGATCAAGAGACCCAGTACTTC. The full variable domain, completed using reference TRBV29-1 and TRBJ2-5, is SAVISQKPSRDICQRGTSLTIQCQVDSQVTMMFWYRQQPGQSLTLIATANQGSEATYESGFVIDKFPISRPNLTFSTLTVSNMSPEDSSIYLCSVEYWTRTGGDQETQYFGPGTRLLVL.

This clonotype was counted a few times. The chain is built from TRBV12-3 or TRBV12-4 and TRBJ2-5, with unresolved D. V lost 5 bases and J lost 1, with 11 bases in between. The CDR3 covers 14 residues. The CDR3 nucleotides read TGTGCCAGCAGTAGTGTATGGGCCCAAGAGACCCAGTACTTC. Its translation is CASSSVWAQETQYF.

In this sample, this clonotype turned up a few times. The rearrangement uses TRBV3-1 and TRBJ2-2; 7 nucleotides line up with TRBD2. The CDR3 runs 16 residues. From germline, CDR1 is LGHDT and CDR2 YNNKEL (reference sequence). The J segment lost 0 bases and the V segment lost 4 bases, leaving 5 bases of the junction unmatched. CDR3 residues: CASSRLTSTNTGELFF. The CDR3 DNA reads TGTGCCAGCAGCCGTCTGACTAGCACGAACACCGGGGAGCTGTTTTTT.

This clonotype was seen more than once but under ten times. The V and J genes are TRBV5-1 and TRBJ1-1; D is perhaps TRBD1 (5 bases). Trimming cost V 5 bases and J 0 bases, with 8 bases left between them. The CDR3 totals 13 residues. From germline, CDR1 is SGHRS and CDR2 YFSETQ. The CDR3 DNA is TGCGCCAGCAGGTGGGGCATGAACACTGAAGCTTTCTTT. It codes for CASRWGMNTEAFF.

The rearrangement joins TRBV7-9 to TRBJ1-1; D gene ambiguous. The ends were cut back, 4 bases at V and 1 base at J, with 16 bases in the middle. CDR1 is SEHNR, CDR2 FQNEAQ, per germline (reference sequence). The CDR3 is 16 amino acids. CDR3 amino acids: CASSSISATGNTEAFF. CDR3 sequence (DNA): TGTGCCAGCAGCTCCATATCTGCGACCGGGAACACTGAAGCTTTCTTT. Combining the CDR3 with reference TRBV7-9 and TRBJ1-1 gives the whole variable domain DTGVSQNPRHKITKRGQNVTFRCDPISEHNRLYWYRQTLGQGPEFLTYFQNEAQLEKSRLLSDRFSAERPKGSFSTLEIQRTEQGDSAMYLCASSSISATGNTEAFFGQGTRLTVV.

This chain links TRBV12-3 or TRBV12-4 with TRBJ2-7; D might be TRBD1 (6 bases). This CDR3 is built from 14 residues. V was clipped by 5 bases and J by 2 bases, with 13 bases between them. CDR3 DNA: TGTGCCAGCAGTAATCGGGACATACCCTACGAGCAGTACTTC. Protein: CASSNRDIPYEQYF.

The chain couples TRBV29-1 to TRBJ2-2; D call uncertain. Trimming removed 5 bases at V and 1 base at J, with 8 bases between. In germline, CDR1 is SQVTM, CDR2 ANQGSEA. The CDR3 loop spans 13 amino acids. In nucleotides, the CDR3 is TGCAGCGTTATTACACTGAACACCGGGGAGCTGTTTTTT. As protein: CSVITLNTGELFF.

The table lists this clonotype with a few counts. V usage is TRBV6-1 and J usage is TRBJ1-4, with TRBD1 matching over 8 bases. J was trimmed by 8 bases and V by 6 bases; bases with no gene match: 11. CDR3 length: 15 amino acids. Germline V CDR1 and CDR2: MNHNS, SASEGT. This CDR3 reads CASSDGQGAGEKLFF. CDR3 DNA sequence: TGTGCCAGCAGCGATGGACAGGGAGCGGGAGAAAAACTGTTTTTT.

The table lists this clonotype with a few counts. This rearrangement joins TRBV7-9 to TRBJ2-7; D is undetermined. Trimming shortened V by 1 base and J by 2 bases, and 9 bases separated the two germline ends. Germline CDR1 reads SEHNR; CDR2 reads FQNEAQ (reference sequence). The CDR3 contains 14 residues. The CDR3, as DNA: TGTGCCAGCAGCTTAGACCGCCGCCCCTACGAGCAGTACTTC. Translation gives CASSLDRRPYEQYF.

The J gene is TRBJ2-1, the V gene TRBV4-1; 10 bases fit TRBD1. V lost 1 base to trimming and J lost 6 bases; unmatched junction nucleotides: 6. This CDR3 region has 16 residues. The germline V gene encodes CDR1 MGHRA and CDR2 YSYEKL. The CDR3 is CASSQGRDRGGNEQFF. For the CDR3, the DNA is TGCGCCAGCAGCCAAGGCCGGGACAGGGGAGGCAATGAGCAGTTCTTC.

The chain combines TRBV11-2 with TRBJ2-1, with 9 bases identical to TRBD1. Trimming took 3 bases from V and 4 from J; bases not matched to a gene: 4. Germline loops: CDR1 SGHAT, CDR2 FQNNGV. The CDR3 is made up of 15 amino acids. CDR3 protein: CASSFRQGEYNEQFF. CDR3 nucleotide sequence: TGTGCCAGCAGCTTTAGACAGGGGGAGTACAATGAGCAGTTCTTC.

J is TRBJ1-2 and V is TRBV5-1, with D maybe TRBD1 (5 bases). The CDR3 length is 14 residues. CDR1 is SGHRS and CDR2 is YFSETQ in the germline V gene. Trimming stripped 0 bases from V and 4 bases from J, with 10 bases between. CDR3 in amino acids: CASSLDRFVYGYTF. In DNA, the CDR3 is TGCGCCAGCAGCTTGGACAGGTTCGTCTATGGCTACACCTTC.

This clonotype was recorded a few times. The chain joins TRBV20-1 to TRBJ2-2; maybe TRBD2 (7 bases). Germline-derived CDR1 and CDR2 are DFQATT and SNEGSKA (reference sequence). V gave up 0 bases and J gave up 4 bases, with 15 bases separating them. This CDR3 is built from 16 residues. For the CDR3, the DNA is TGCAGTGCTAGAGATGGTGGGGGGGCGGCCACCGGGGAGCTGTTTTTT. It codes for CSARDGGGAATGELFF.

This clonotype turned up a few times. The chain carries TRBV6-6 and TRBJ1-1, with no clear D. V lost 2 bases, J lost 1 base, and 5 bases lay in between. Germline-derived CDR1 and CDR2 are MNHNY and SVGAGI (reference sequence). This CDR3 region has 13 residues. CDR3 DNA sequence: TGTGCCAGCAGTTACGACGGGAACACTGAAGCTTTCTTT. Protein product: CASSYDGNTEAFF.

This clonotype has a count of ten or more. The chain is built from TRBV12-3 or TRBV12-4 and TRBJ2-7, with D unclear. The CDR3 is made up of 13 amino acids. The germline V and J ends were trimmed by 5 bases and 7 bases, with 15 bases remaining between them. CDR3 protein: CASSDNFGREQYF. For the CDR3, the DNA is TGTGCCAGCAGTGACAATTTCGGCCGTGAGCAGTACTTC.